This T cell receptor (beta chain) originates from a study of PD-1 blockade in classical Hodgkin lymphoma. Trimming took off 5 bases at V and 10 bases at J, with 20 bases between the two ends. The CDR3 runs to 14 residues. Germline V lookup: CDR1 MNHEY, CDR2 SMNVEV (reference sequence). In regard to this clone: The antigen is not known.

Generated by immunoSEQ multiplex PCR, the TCRdb table keeps only in-frame clones and is missing some. Found here are more than 40,000 clones, more than 70% of them singletons; the top ten hold 37%. General study findings and limits: Diversity in CD4+ TCRs, unlike that measured in CD8+ TCRs, had risen significantly by C4D1.

Time point noted: cycle 4 day 1 (C4D1), after less than seven weeks of nivolumab. There was relapse after autologous stem cell transplantation in every patient, and there was variation in brentuximab vedotin exposure. The receptor was derived from a human donor with classical Hodgkin lymphoma. The sequencing used peripheral blood mononuclear cells (PBMCs), collected before the fourth cycle of nivolumab. The chain uses TRBV27 and TRBJ1-1, with D maybe TRBD1 (6 bases). Here the CDR3 reads CASSLDRTALGAFF. The DNA for the CDR3 is TGTGCCAGCAGTCTGGACAGAACGGCCTTGGGAGCTTTCTTT.